Presented here are 7 T cell receptor beta chains from one specimen sequenced in a study of T cells after yellow fever vaccination. TCRdb reprocessed the 5' RACE reads via MiXCR and lists one record per CDR3 protein. This sample has fewer than 650,000 distinct CDR3 sequences, with 21% found just once. Sequencing was performed on PBMCs, taken less than 25 days after the first yellow fever vaccination. These receptor sequences come from a man younger than 35 who received the YFV17D yellow fever vaccine.

This clonotype was counted between two and nine times. The chain couples TRBV5-1 to TRBJ2-5; 8 bases agree with TRBD1. Germline V CDR1 and CDR2: SGHRS, YFSETQ. This CDR3 comprises 15 residues. V gave up 3 bases and J gave up 3 bases; unmatched junction bases: 7. CDR3 protein: CASSSGGIEEETQYF. The CDR3 region has the DNA TGCGCCAGCAGCTCAGGGGGCATAGAGGAAGAGACCCAGTACTTC.

J is TRBJ1-1 and V is TRBV6-2 or TRBV6-3, with D uncertain. There are 13 residues in the CDR3. Germline V lookup: CDR1 MNHEY, CDR2 SVGEGT. V lost 6 bases, J lost 5 bases, and 13 bases lay in between. The CDR3 region is CASSPRTGTEAFF. In DNA, the CDR3 is TGTGCCAGCAGCCCCAGAACGGGGACTGAAGCTTTCTTT.

This chain links TRBV7-9 with TRBJ2-3; tentatively, D is TRBD1 (6 bases). The CDR3 is 16 residues long. CDR1 is SEHNR, CDR2 FQNEAQ, per germline (reference sequence). V lost 3 bases and J 1 base, leaving 14 bases between the germline ends. In DNA form, the CDR3 reads TGTGCCAGCAGCTTCCTGGGTAGACAGGGCACAGATACGCAGTATTTT. Translating gives CASSFLGRQGTDTQYF.

The chain recombines TRBV4-1 with TRBJ2-1, with D tentatively TRBD1 (6 bases). The CDR3 covers 17 residues. The V gene lost 3 bases and the J gene lost 4 bases, with 19 bases spanning the gap. Germline V gene lookup returns CDR1 MGHRA and CDR2 YSYEKL. The CDR3 DNA reads as TGCGCCAGCAGCCAGAGGGGGATGGACACCATTTACAATGAGCAGTTCTTC. As protein: CASSQRGMDTIYNEQFF.

The chain has TRBV12-3 or TRBV12-4 and TRBJ1-5, with 11 nucleotides matching TRBD1. This CDR3 has 16 amino acids. V dropped 5 bases and J dropped 1; count of bases not matched to a gene: 4. Here the CDR3 reads CASSAGTGGSNQPQHF. The DNA for the CDR3 is TGTGCCAGCAGTGCCGGGACAGGGGGGAGCAATCAGCCCCAGCATTTT.

This rearrangement joins TRBV5-1 to TRBJ2-2; 8 nucleotides align to TRBD2. With V trimmed by 1 base and J by 6 bases, 14 bases remained unmatched. Germline values: CDR1 SGHRS, CDR2 YFSETQ. This CDR3 region has 18 residues. CDR3 loop: CASSLRLAGLSPAGELFF. The CDR3, as DNA: TGCGCCAGCAGCTTGCGTTTAGCGGGGTTGTCACCCGCCGGGGAGCTGTTTTTT.

The rearrangement links TRBV6-2 or TRBV6-3 to TRBJ2-5; possible D gene TRBD1, 5 bases. With 8 bases removed from V and 1 base from J, the gap between germline ends came to 8 bases. Germline CDR1 MNHEY, CDR2 SVGEGT. This CDR3 is 12 amino acids long. CDR3 region: CASGAAQETQYF. CDR3 nucleotide sequence: TGTGCCAGCGGGGCGGCCCAAGAGACCCAGTACTTC.